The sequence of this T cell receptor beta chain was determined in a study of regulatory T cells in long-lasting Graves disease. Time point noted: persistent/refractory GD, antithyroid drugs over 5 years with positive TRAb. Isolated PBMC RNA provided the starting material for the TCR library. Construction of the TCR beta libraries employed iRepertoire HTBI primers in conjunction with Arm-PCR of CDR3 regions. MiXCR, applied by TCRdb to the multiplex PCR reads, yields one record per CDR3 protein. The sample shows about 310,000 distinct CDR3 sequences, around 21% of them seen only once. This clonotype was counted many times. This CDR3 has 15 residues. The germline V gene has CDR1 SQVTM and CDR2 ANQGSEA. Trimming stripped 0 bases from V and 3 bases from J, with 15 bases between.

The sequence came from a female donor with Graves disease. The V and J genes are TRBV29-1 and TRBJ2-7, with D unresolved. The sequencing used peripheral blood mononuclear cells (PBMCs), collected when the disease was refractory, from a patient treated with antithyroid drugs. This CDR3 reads CSVEDSGIKGYEQYF. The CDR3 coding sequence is TGCAGCGTTGAAGATTCAGGAATCAAGGGCTACGAGCAGTACTTC.